The 16 T cell receptor beta chains below all came from one sample that was sequenced in a study of blood T cell repertoires in COVID-19. Sequencing used immunoSEQ multiplex PCR; TCRdb keeps in-frame clones, though not all of them. This table has under 250,000 clones, approximately 84% appearing once. The specimen sequenced was peripheral blood. Receptors originate from a man aged 50 or older with acute or convalescent COVID-19.

This sequence joins TRBV4-1 and TRBJ2-7, with D possibly matching TRBD1 (6 bases). The ends were cut back, 1 base at V and 1 base at J, with 11 bases in the middle. This CDR3 spans 15 amino acids. Germline V gives CDR1 MGHRA, CDR2 YSYEKL. CDR3 loop: CASSQVTGNSYEQYF. CDR3 DNA sequence: TGCGCCAGCAGCCAAGTCACAGGGAATTCCTACGAGCAGTACTTC.

DNA for the CDR3: TGTGCCAGCAGTGAGCTTCGACTAGCGGGAGGCAATGAGCAGTTCTTC. Amino acid sequence: CASSELRLAGGNEQFF. The V and J genes are TRBV2 and TRBJ2-1, with 13 bases aligning to TRBD2. There are 16 residues in the CDR3. Germline-derived CDR1 and CDR2 are SNHLY and FYNNEI. Germline trimming cut 3 bases from V and 6 bases from J; bases unmatched to any gene: 5.

The chain has TRBV7-9 and TRBJ2-1, with 9 bases lining up with TRBD1. The trim removed 4 bases at V and 9 bases at J, leaving 10 bases unmatched. Per the germline V gene, CDR1 is SEHNR and CDR2 is FQNEAQ (reference sequence). CDR3 size: 15 residues. The CDR3 loop is CASSSGQGDIGEQFF. The CDR3 nucleotides are TGTGCCAGCAGCTCGGGACAGGGCGATATAGGTGAGCAGTTCTTC.

The gene calls are TRBV18 and TRBJ2-5; no definite D call. Germline values: CDR1 KGHSH, CDR2 LQKENI. This CDR3 region has 19 residues. Between the trimmed V and J ends, which lost 1 base and 2 bases, there was a span of 23 bases. CDR3 nucleotides: TGTGCCAGCTCACCACGTTCACCAGTGAGCAGGTTTTCGCAAGAGACCCAGTACTTC. Translated: CASSPRSPVSRFSQETQYF. Supplemented by reference TRBV18 and TRBJ2-5, the full variable domain reads NAGVMQNPRHLVRRRGQEARLRCSPMKGHSHVYWYRQLPEEGLKFMVYLQKENIIDESGMPKERFSAEFPKEGPSILRIQQVVRGDSAAYFCASSPRSPVSRFSQETQYFGPGTRLLVL.

The CDR3 loop reads CASSLGGLGGNEQFF. CDR3 in DNA: TGTGCCAGCAGCTTAGGAGGGCTGGGTGGCAATGAGCAGTTCTTC. The V call is TRBV7-9, the J call TRBJ2-1; tentative D call: TRBD2 (5 bases). V dropped 1 base and J dropped 6 bases, with 13 bases sitting between them. Germline CDR1 SEHNR, CDR2 FQNEAQ (reference sequence). This CDR3 has 15 amino acids.

The chain uses TRBV10-2 and TRBJ2-7; 14 bases are shared with TRBD2. CDR1 is WSHSY, CDR2 SAAADI, per germline. V lost 5 bases and J lost 0; bases outside the gene matches: 3. The CDR3 is 16 residues long. In DNA, the CDR3 is TGCGCCAGCAGTCGACTAGCGGGGGGGATCTCCTACGAGCAGTACTTC. This gives the protein CASSRLAGGISYEQYF.

This chain joins TRBV6-5 and TRBJ2-7, with D possibly being TRBD1 (6 bases). Germline V lookup: CDR1 MNHEY, CDR2 SVGAGI. The CDR3 is 15 amino acids. The ends were cut back, 7 bases at V and 0 bases at J, with 16 bases in the middle. The CDR3 bases are TGTGCCAGCAAGAGCGAAGGGGGTAGCTCCTACGAGCAGTACTTC. It codes for CASKSEGGSSYEQYF.

This clone has only one observation. The rearrangement uses TRBV28 and TRBJ2-2; D remains unclear. Germline CDR1 is MDHEN and CDR2 is SYDVKM. Trimming pared 3 bases from V and 3 bases from J, leaving 8 bases between. The CDR3 extends over 14 amino acids. CDR3 protein: CASSLGRHTGELFF. In DNA form, the CDR3 reads TGTGCCAGCAGTTTGGGCAGACACACCGGGGAGCTGTTTTTT.

The chain links TRBV7-9 to TRBJ2-2, with a possible D match to TRBD1 (7 bases). The CDR3 runs to 14 residues. V was trimmed by 8 bases and J by 10 bases, leaving 20 bases between them. Germline CDR1 SEHNR, CDR2 FQNEAQ (reference sequence). The CDR3 region is CASQWAGGSVELFF. CDR3 nucleotide sequence: TGTGCCAGCCAGTGGGCAGGGGGGTCCGTGGAGCTGTTTTTT.

This chain joins TRBV5-1 and TRBJ1-1, with D unresolved. The CDR3 consists of 16 residues. Trimming shortened V by 0 bases and J by 5 bases, and 17 bases separated the two germline ends. Germline CDR1 is SGHRS and CDR2 is YFSETQ. The CDR3, as DNA: TGCGCCAGCAGCTTGGATATTATCCCGGGAGGTACTGAAGCTTTCTTT. Amino acid sequence: CASSLDIIPGGTEAFF. The full variable domain, with the rest looked up from reference TRBV5-1 and TRBJ1-1, is KAGVTQTPRYLIKTRGQQVTLSCSPISGHRSVSWYQQTPGQGLQFLFEYFSETQRNKGNFPGRFSGRQFSNSRSEMNVSTLELGDSALYLCASSLDIIPGGTEAFFGQGTRLTVV.

Written as DNA, the CDR3 is TGTGCCAGCAGTGATTTGGTGAGCTCCTACGAGCAGTACTTC. Amino acids: CASSDLVSSYEQYF. The V and J genes are TRBV6-1 and TRBJ2-7; no clear D. V dropped 3 bases and J dropped 0 bases, with 9 bases sitting between them. The CDR3 is made up of 14 amino acids. Germline lookup yields CDR1 MNHNS and CDR2 SASEGT.

The V and J genes are TRBV3-1 (or the pseudogene TRBV3-2) and TRBJ1-6, with D possibly being TRBD1 (5 bases). In germline, CDR1 is LGHDT, CDR2 YNNKEL (reference sequence). V lost 4 bases, J lost 8 bases, and 18 bases lay in between. The CDR3 runs to 16 residues. The CDR3 DNA sequence: TGTGCCAGCAGCCCCTCAGGTAGGGGAGGTTATTCACCCCTCCACTTT. Its translation is CASSPSGRGGYSPLHF.

This chain links TRBV28 with TRBJ2-7; 8 bases are shared with TRBD1. The germline gives CDR1 MDHEN, CDR2 SYDVKM. The CDR3 is 14 amino acids. V was pared by 7 bases and J by 2 bases, with 7 bases of the junction left unmatched. The CDR3 is CASTAGTGTYEQYF. CDR3 nucleotide sequence: TGTGCCAGCACCGCCGGGACAGGCACCTACGAGCAGTACTTC. Variable domain in full (rest from reference TRBV28 and TRBJ2-7): DVKVTQSSRYLVKRTGEKVFLECVQDMDHENMFWYRQDPGLGLRLIYFSYDVKMKEKGDIPEGYSVSREKKERFSLILESASTNQTSMYLCASTAGTGTYEQYFGPGTRLTVT.

This sequence joins TRBV6-1 and TRBJ1-5, with a weak D call TRBD1 (5 bases). Germline V gene sequence: CDR1 MNHNS, CDR2 SASEGT. Trimming took 3 bases from V and 6 from J, leaving 9 bases between them. CDR3 length equals 13 residues. CDR3 DNA sequence: TGTGCCAGCAGTGAGAAGGGGTTTCAGCCCCAGCATTTT. Amino acid sequence: CASSEKGFQPQHF.

V is TRBV27 and J is TRBJ2-4, with 11 bases matching TRBD1. The trim removed 6 bases at V and 7 bases at J, leaving 5 bases unmatched. The CDR3 sequence is 14 residues long. The germline V gene has CDR1 MNHEY and CDR2 SMNVEV (reference sequence). The CDR3 region is CASRHGTGGNIQYF. The CDR3 coding sequence is TGTGCCAGCAGGCACGGGACAGGGGGGAACATTCAGTACTTC.

This chain joins TRBV7-3 and TRBJ2-1, with a weak D call TRBD2 (5 bases). The CDR3 totals 12 residues. Deletions cut 2 bases from V and 13 bases from J, with 12 bases between. The germline gives CDR1 SGHTA, CDR2 FQGTGA. Here the CDR3 DNA reads TGTGCCAGCAGCTTACCGGGGTCACCACAGTTCTTC. Its protein is CASSLPGSPQFF.